What follows are 31 T cell receptor beta chains derived from one specimen sequenced in a study of blood T cells in healthy people across ages. Alongside a J-beta primer mix, a sample-barcoded 5' primer served in a second PCR lasting roughly 6 to 11 cycles. TCRdb re-called the 5' RACE reads with MiXCR, one entry per CDR3 protein. The repertoire holds approximately 1,100,000 distinct CDR3 sequences, 45% seen once, with 18% in the top ten. The sample was blood. The receptors derive from an older woman in good health.

This clonotype showed up many times. The V gene is TRBV6-6, the J gene TRBJ2-3, with D uncertain. This CDR3 spans 11 amino acids. V shed 6 bases and J shed 2 bases, with 3 bases lying between them. CDR1 and CDR2 (germline): MNHNY, SVGAGI (reference sequence). CDR3 DNA: TGTGCCAGCAGGGTCACAGATACGCAGTATTTT. The encoded protein is CASRVTDTQYF.

A few counts support this clonotype. The chain joins TRBV27 to TRBJ2-1, with TRBD2 identical over 7 bases. From germline, CDR1 is MNHEY and CDR2 SMNVEV (reference sequence). The CDR3 is 17 amino acids. V trimming: 6 bases; J trimming: 4 bases; junction bases outside the gene matches: 15. CDR3 sequence reads: CASSEAFASGYYNEQFF. As DNA, the CDR3 is TGTGCCAGCAGCGAAGCCTTTGCTAGCGGATATTACAATGAGCAGTTCTTC.

The V and J genes are TRBV7-6 and TRBJ2-3; 9 bases are shared with TRBD2. The CDR3 sequence is 15 residues long. V was clipped by 2 bases and J by 6 bases; unmatched bases: 6. CDR1 is SGHVS and CDR2 is FNYEAQ in the germline V gene. CDR3 amino acids: CASSLFSGSSDTQYF. CDR3 DNA sequence: TGTGCCAGCAGCTTATTTAGCGGGAGCTCGGATACGCAGTATTTT.

The V gene is TRBV3-1, the J gene TRBJ2-7; D is undetermined. Germline-derived CDR1 and CDR2 are LGHDT and YNNKEL (reference sequence). Trimming took 1 base from V and 2 from J, leaving 9 bases between them. This CDR3 is built from 14 residues. The CDR3 spells CASSQGAYPYEQYF. The CDR3 DNA follows: TGTGCCAGCAGCCAAGGGGCCTACCCCTACGAGCAGTACTTC.

This clonotype came up a few times. V usage is TRBV7-6 and J usage is TRBJ2-7; D not resolved. Germline V gene data show CDR1 as SGHVS and CDR2 as FNYEAQ. The CDR3 runs 12 residues. V lost 5 bases and J lost 5, with 10 bases in between. The CDR3, as DNA: TGTGCCAGCAGCCTCCCGGGCGACGAGCAGTACTTC. Its translation: CASSLPGDEQYF.

This clonotype has a handful of counts. The gene calls are TRBV27 and TRBJ1-5, with 7 bases identical to TRBD1. V was clipped by 5 bases and J by 4 bases; unmatched bases: 8. The CDR3 extends over 15 amino acids. Germline CDR1 reads MNHEY; CDR2 reads SMNVEV (reference sequence). The CDR3 is CASSPPDRVNQPQHF. The CDR3 DNA reads TGTGCCAGCAGTCCTCCAGACAGGGTGAATCAGCCCCAGCATTTT.

This clonotype was picked up a small number of times. The chain links TRBV5-4 to TRBJ1-1; possibly TRBD1 for D (5 bases). Trimming left V 4 bases short and J 4 bases short, with 11 bases between. CDR1 and CDR2 from the germline V gene are SGHNT and YYREEE (reference sequence). The CDR3 covers 13 residues. The CDR3: CASSVTGTTEAFF. The CDR3 nucleotides are TGTGCCAGCAGCGTGACTGGGACCACTGAAGCTTTCTTT.

The V and J genes are TRBV7-9 and TRBJ2-1, with D unclear. Trimming left V 5 bases short and J 10 bases short, with 15 bases between. The CDR3 runs to 13 residues. CDR1 is SEHNR and CDR2 is FQNEAQ in the germline V gene (reference sequence). CDR3: CASSQEKVFEQFF. DNA for the CDR3: TGTGCCAGCAGCCAAGAAAAGGTATTCGAGCAGTTCTTC.

A single count supports this clonotype. The chain has TRBV20-1 and TRBJ1-1; no clear D gene. V was trimmed by 6 bases and J by 3 bases, leaving 8 bases between them. The CDR3 is 11 residues long. CDR1 and CDR2 (germline): DFQATT, SNEGSKA (reference sequence). The CDR3: CSATYDTEAFF. The CDR3 DNA reads as TGCAGTGCCACTTATGACACTGAAGCTTTCTTT.

V gene TRBV27 combines with J gene TRBJ1-6, with D tentatively TRBD1 (5 bases). CDR1 is MNHEY and CDR2 is SMNVEV in the germline V gene (reference sequence). V gave up 6 bases and J gave up 5 bases, with 14 bases separating them. The CDR3 has 15 amino acids. The chain's CDR3 is CASRSDSLNNSPLHF. The CDR3 bases are TGTGCCAGCAGATCAGACAGTCTGAATAATTCACCCCTCCACTTT.

There are a few counts of this clonotype. The rearrangement joins TRBV7-9 to TRBJ2-7; D gene ambiguous. Trimming cost V 5 bases and J 3 bases, with 20 bases left between them. The CDR3 spans 16 residues. CDR1 and CDR2 (germline): SEHNR, FQNEAQ (reference sequence). CDR3: CASSTSTTSSSYEQYF. The DNA for the CDR3 is TGTGCCAGCAGCACGTCTACTACCTCGAGTAGCTACGAGCAGTACTTC. The whole variable domain, remainder taken from reference TRBV7-9 and TRBJ2-7, is DTGVSQNPRHKITKRGQNVTFRCDPISEHNRLYWYRQTLGQGPEFLTYFQNEAQLEKSRLLSDRFSAERPKGSFSTLEIQRTEQGDSAMYLCASSTSTTSSSYEQYFGPGTRLTVT.

This sequence joins TRBV4-2 and TRBJ1-1; tentative D call: TRBD1 (5 bases). Looked up from germline, CDR1 is LGHNA and CDR2 is YNFKEQ. This CDR3 contains 13 residues. V was pared by 5 bases and J by 6 bases, with 13 bases between. This chain's CDR3 is CASSKPGTSEAFF. The CDR3 DNA reads as TGTGCCAGCAGCAAACCGGGGACTTCTGAAGCTTTCTTT.

This clonotype was counted between two and nine times. The rearrangement links TRBV7-9 to TRBJ2-7; a possible D gene is TRBD1 (6 bases). V lost 0 bases and J 4 bases, leaving 13 bases between the germline ends. The length of the CDR3 is 15 residues. CDR1 and CDR2 from the germline V gene are SEHNR and FQNEAQ (reference sequence). CDR3 loop: CASSLAQGSPYEQYF. Written as DNA, the CDR3 is TGTGCCAGCAGCTTAGCGCAGGGGAGCCCGTACGAGCAGTACTTC.

The genes are TRBV5-1 and TRBJ2-2; 11 bases line up with TRBD2. After removal of 3 bases from V and 4 bases from J, the junction contained 2 bases not matched to a gene. CDR3 length equals 15 residues. Per the germline V gene, CDR1 is SGHRS and CDR2 is YFSETQ. CDR3 DNA: TGCGCCAGCAGCTACGGGACTAGCGGCACCGGGGAGCTGTTTTTT. Encoded protein: CASSYGTSGTGELFF.

In its sample, this clonotype was seen a few times. CDR3 region: CASSLGVGDFYTDTQYF. The DNA for the CDR3 is TGTGCCAGCAGCTTAGGGGTGGGAGACTTCTACACAGATACGCAGTATTTT. The chain employs TRBV7-2 and TRBJ2-3; D perhaps matches TRBD2 (5 bases). The CDR3 spans 17 residues. Germline-derived CDR1 and CDR2 are SGHTA and FQGNSA. V lost 1 base to trimming and J lost 2 bases, with 16 bases between them. Combining the CDR3 with reference TRBV7-2 and TRBJ2-3 gives the whole variable domain GAGVSQSPSNKVTEKGKDVELRCDPISGHTALYWYRQSLGQGLEFLIYFQGNSAPDKSGLPSDRFSAERTGGSVSTLTIQRTQQEDSAVYLCASSLGVGDFYTDTQYFGPGTRLTVL.

The chain recombines TRBV29-1 with TRBJ2-5; the D gene could be TRBD1 or TRBD2 (5 bases each). Germline values: CDR1 SQVTM, CDR2 ANQGSEA. V dropped 1 base and J dropped 11 bases, with 20 bases sitting between them. CDR3 length equals 14 residues. The CDR3 here is CSVEGGPSENEQYF. The CDR3 DNA reads as TGCAGCGTTGAAGGGGGACCTTCTGAGAATGAGCAGTACTTC.

V is TRBV20-1 and J is TRBJ2-5; 7 bases are a match to TRBD2. Germline V gene lookup returns CDR1 DFQATT and CDR2 SNEGSKA (reference sequence). The CDR3 sequence is 15 residues long. The trim removed 0 bases at V and 2 bases at J, leaving 6 bases unmatched. The DNA for the CDR3 is TGCAGTGCTAGAGATTTCCGCGGGAGTCAAGAGACCCAGTACTTC. As protein: CSARDFRGSQETQYF.

This chain connects TRBV12-3 or TRBV12-4 to TRBJ1-6; 9 bases fit TRBD1. CDR3 size: 13 residues. V was clipped by 5 bases and J by 9 bases; unmatched bases: 2. The CDR3 region is CASSGDRVSPLHF. The CDR3 nucleotides read TGTGCCAGCAGTGGGGACAGGGTTTCACCCCTCCACTTT.

This chain links TRBV27 with TRBJ2-3; D gene unclear. Germline CDR1 is MNHEY and CDR2 is SMNVEV (reference sequence). The CDR3 runs to 14 residues. The V gene lost 3 bases and the J gene lost 2 bases, with 9 bases spanning the gap. The CDR3 loop is CASSLRRITDTQYF. The CDR3 DNA sequence: TGTGCCAGCAGTTTGCGTAGGATCACAGATACGCAGTATTTT.

A single count supports this clonotype. The chain carries TRBV10-2 and TRBJ2-5; no clear D gene. The V gene's germline CDR1 is WSHSY and CDR2 SAAADI. V lost 6 bases to trimming and J lost 11 bases, with 19 bases between them. The CDR3 is made up of 13 amino acids. CDR3 sequence: CASRGSTLTEQYF. In nucleotides, the CDR3 is TGCGCCAGCAGGGGCAGTACCTTAACGGAGCAGTACTTC.

This clonotype was seen once. The gene calls are TRBV7-2 and TRBJ2-5, with D perhaps TRBD2 (6 bases). This CDR3 has 15 amino acids. V lost 7 bases and J lost 2, with 17 bases in between. Germline CDR1 SGHTA, CDR2 FQGNSA. The CDR3 here is CASTPWRVSQETQYF. DNA for the CDR3: TGTGCCAGCACCCCGTGGAGGGTATCACAAGAGACCCAGTACTTC.

The chain is built from TRBV7-2 and TRBJ2-6, with D perhaps given as TRBD1 or TRBD2 (7 bases each). CDR3 size: 19 residues. V was shortened by 5 bases and J by 0 bases, with 20 bases between the two germline ends. Germline lookup yields CDR1 SGHTA and CDR2 FQGNSA. This CDR3 reads CASSQSRRGGSSGANVLTF. The CDR3 coding sequence is TGTGCCAGCAGCCAATCCCGCAGGGGGGGGAGCTCTGGGGCCAACGTCCTGACTTTC. Supplemented by reference TRBV7-2 and TRBJ2-6, the full variable domain reads GAGVSQSPSNKVTEKGKDVELRCDPISGHTALYWYRQSLGQGLEFLIYFQGNSAPDKSGLPSDRFSAERTGGSVSTLTIQRTQQEDSAVYLCASSQSRRGGSSGANVLTFGAGSRLTVL.

This clonotype was seen only a few times. Here the CDR3 reads CSARVPTIRRALEQYF. The CDR3 DNA follows: TGCAGTGCTAGAGTCCCGACGATCCGGCGGGCCCTCGAGCAGTACTTC. The J gene is TRBJ2-7, the V gene TRBV20-1, with D possibly TRBD2 on 5 matching bases. The CDR3 is made up of 16 amino acids. In germline, CDR1 is DFQATT, CDR2 SNEGSKA (reference sequence). Trimming cost V 1 base and J 6 bases, with 22 bases left between them.

This clonotype has a handful of counts. The genes are TRBV12-3 or TRBV12-4 and TRBJ2-1; D perhaps matches TRBD2 (6 bases). The CDR3 is 14 amino acids. Trimming shortened V by 8 bases and J by 3 bases, and 14 bases separated the two germline ends. The CDR3 is CASDYSGGYNEQFF. The CDR3 DNA is TGTGCCAGCGACTATAGCGGAGGCTACAATGAGCAGTTCTTC.

The V call is TRBV20-1, the J call TRBJ1-5; D is unclear. The V and J ends lost 6 bases and 1 base respectively, with 13 bases between them. The CDR3 totals 14 residues. CDR1 DFQATT and CDR2 SNEGSKA come from the germline V gene (reference sequence). The CDR3 DNA sequence: TGCAGTGCGACGGAATTTAGGAGCAATCAGCCCCAGCATTTT. Its protein is CSATEFRSNQPQHF.

The chain employs TRBV4-1 and TRBJ1-5; D perhaps matches TRBD1 (6 bases). The length of the CDR3 is 17 residues. Germline CDR1 is MGHRA and CDR2 is YSYEKL. Trimming took 1 base from V and 0 from J, leaving 13 bases between them. The DNA for the CDR3 is TGCGCCAGCAGCCAAGGAGGGGGGGGACTTAGCAATCAGCCCCAGCATTTT. It encodes CASSQGGGGLSNQPQHF.

The V gene is TRBV20-1, the J gene TRBJ2-7; TRBD1 or TRBD2 may be the D gene (5 bases each). The CDR3 totals 14 residues. CDR1 is DFQATT, CDR2 SNEGSKA, per germline (reference sequence). The V end was cut by 5 bases, the J end by 1 base, with 15 bases between. The CDR3 protein is CSAWETVSSYEQYF. The DNA of the CDR3 is TGCAGTGCTTGGGAGACAGTCTCTTCCTACGAGCAGTACTTC.

This clonotype came up a few times. The rearrangement links TRBV5-5 to TRBJ2-7, with D perhaps being TRBD1 or TRBD2 (5 bases each). Trimming took 5 bases from V and 12 from J, leaving 15 bases between them. This CDR3 is built from 11 residues. Germline CDR1 SGHKS, CDR2 YYEKEE (reference sequence). CDR3 sequence reads: CASSGTVVTYF. The CDR3 DNA is TGTGCCAGCAGTGGGACGGTTGTCACGTACTTC.

This sequence joins TRBV7-9 and TRBJ2-2, with a weak D call TRBD1 (6 bases). The V gene's germline CDR1 is SEHNR and CDR2 FQNEAQ (reference sequence). V shed 4 bases and J shed 1 base, with 13 bases lying between them. This CDR3 is built from 16 residues. The CDR3 spells CASSSKTQGNTGELFF. DNA of the CDR3: TGTGCCAGCAGCTCGAAGACACAGGGGAACACCGGGGAGCTGTTTTTT.

This clonotype showed up just a few times. The genes are TRBV20-1 and TRBJ1-5, with no clear D. The CDR3 totals 14 residues. The V and J ends lost 1 base and 4 bases respectively, with 11 bases between them. Germline V gene data show CDR1 as DFQATT and CDR2 as SNEGSKA (reference sequence). As DNA, the CDR3 is TGCAGTGCTAGAGCCTTTGGCGGAAATCAGCCCCAGCATTTT. Translation gives CSARAFGGNQPQHF.

The chain has TRBV27 and TRBJ1-6, with 9 bases matching TRBD1. This CDR3 contains 18 residues. From germline, CDR1 is MNHEY and CDR2 SMNVEV (reference sequence). The trim removed 5 bases at V and 1 base at J, leaving 9 bases unmatched. The CDR3 coding sequence is TGTGCCAGCAGTCGCCTGACAGGGGGGAGTTCCTATAATTCACCCCTCCACTTT. This codes for CASSRLTGGSSYNSPLHF.